The present entry profiles one T cell receptor beta chain with its context. This table comes from immunoSEQ multiplex PCR, and its TCRdb copy is limited to in-frame clones, with some not included. The sample comprises about 200,000 clones, 86% of which are singletons, and roughly 4.9% rests with the top ten. The data derive from a study of blood T cell repertoires in COVID-19. Germline loops: CDR1 SQVTM, CDR2 ANQGSEA. With V trimmed by 4 bases and J by 6 bases, 3 bases remained unmatched. There are 12 residues in the CDR3. Sequenced material: PBMCs or T cells enriched from blood (not recorded which). This sequence was found in a woman aged 25 to 39 who had been exposed to COVID-19. The V gene is TRBV29-1, the J gene TRBJ1-1; the match to TRBD1 covers 9 bases. The CDR3 here is CSVGGTGPEAFF. As DNA, the CDR3 is TGCAGCGTTGGAGGGACAGGGCCTGAAGCTTTCTTT.